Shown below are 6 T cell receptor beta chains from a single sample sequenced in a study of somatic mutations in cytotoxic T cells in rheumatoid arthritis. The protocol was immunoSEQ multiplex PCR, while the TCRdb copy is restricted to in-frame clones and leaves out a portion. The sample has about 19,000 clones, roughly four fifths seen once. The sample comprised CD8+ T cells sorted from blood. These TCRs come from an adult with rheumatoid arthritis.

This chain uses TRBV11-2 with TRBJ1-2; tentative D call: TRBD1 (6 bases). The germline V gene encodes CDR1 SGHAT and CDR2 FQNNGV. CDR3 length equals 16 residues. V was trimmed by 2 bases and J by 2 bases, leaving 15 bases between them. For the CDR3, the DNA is TGTGCCAGCAGCTTATGGAGGGGGGGGACGAACTATGGCTACACCTTC. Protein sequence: CASSLWRGGTNYGYTF.

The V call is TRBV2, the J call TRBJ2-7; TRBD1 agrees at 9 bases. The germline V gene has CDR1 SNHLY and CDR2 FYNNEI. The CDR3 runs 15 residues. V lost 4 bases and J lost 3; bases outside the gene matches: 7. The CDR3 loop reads CASSGPGQGFYEQYF. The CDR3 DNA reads TGTGCCAGCAGTGGCCCGGGACAGGGTTTCTACGAGCAGTACTTC.

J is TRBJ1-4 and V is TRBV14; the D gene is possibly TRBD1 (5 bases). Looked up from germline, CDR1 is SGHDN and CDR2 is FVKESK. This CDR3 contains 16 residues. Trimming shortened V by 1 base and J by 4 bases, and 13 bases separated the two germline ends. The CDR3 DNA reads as TGTGCCAGCAGCCAAGTAACCGGGACGTATAATGAAAAACTGTTTTTT. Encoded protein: CASSQVTGTYNEKLFF.

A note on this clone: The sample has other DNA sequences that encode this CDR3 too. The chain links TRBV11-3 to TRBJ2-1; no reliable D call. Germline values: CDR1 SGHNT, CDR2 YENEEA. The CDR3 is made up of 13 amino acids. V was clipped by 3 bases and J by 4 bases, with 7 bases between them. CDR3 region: CASSLREYNEQFF. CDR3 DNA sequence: TGTGCCAGCAGCTTGAGAGAGTACAATGAGCAGTTCTTC.

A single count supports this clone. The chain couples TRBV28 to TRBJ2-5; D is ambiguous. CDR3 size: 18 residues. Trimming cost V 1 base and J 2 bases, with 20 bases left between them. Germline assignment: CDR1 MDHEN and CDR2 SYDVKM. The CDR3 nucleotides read TGTGCCAGCAGTTTATTCTCCTCCGTAGGGTTTAAGCAAGAGACCCAGTACTTC. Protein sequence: CASSLFSSVGFKQETQYF.

The CDR3 DNA follows: TGTGCCACCAGCAGGGGGGGACAGGGCCCGCAGTATTTT. Its protein product is CATSRGGQGPQYF. The chain employs TRBV15 and TRBJ2-3; 9 bases map to TRBD1. This CDR3 has 13 amino acids. Germline trimming cut 3 bases from V and 10 bases from J; bases unmatched to any gene: 5. In germline, CDR1 is LNHNV, CDR2 YYDKDF (reference sequence). The variable domain in full, with the rest retrieved from reference TRBV15 and TRBJ2-3, is DAMVIQNPRYQVTQFGKPVTLSCSQTLNHNVMYWYQQKSSQAPKLLFHYYDKDFNNEADTPDNFQSRRPNTSFCFLDIRSPGLGDTAMYLCATSRGGQGPQYFGPGTRLTVL.